The rows below give T cell receptor beta chains drawn from one sample of a study of shared clonotypes between healthy human individuals. Produced via immunoSEQ multiplex PCR; TCRdb's table is partial and in-frame only. Here the sample spans around 980,000 clones, around three quarters being singletons. Sequencing was carried out using memory CD4+ T cells from PBMCs. The receptors stem from a man in his late teens or twenties in good health. Some clones in this sample may be carry-over from other donors' samples. CDR3s leave out the opening cysteine and the closing phenylalanine or tryptophan. A D gene is named only where the DNA matches it firmly.

ASNSDGGEQY	-	TRBV9	TRBJ2-7
ASSSIGSSYEQY	-	TRBV6-5	TRBJ2-7
ASSQVAGTEAF	-	TRBV14	TRBJ1-1
ATRGASSYNEQF	-	TRBV15	TRBJ2-1
SASSMNEQF	-	TRBV20-1	TRBJ2-1
ASSPTFIAGGSGETQY	TRBD2	TRBV7-8	TRBJ2-5
ASSRGTIQETQY	-	TRBV9	TRBJ2-5
ASSLGLAGWNEQF	TRBD2	TRBV4-2	TRBJ2-1
ASSGGTTREQY	TRBD2	TRBV5-1	TRBJ2-7
ASSQTGSNTEAF	TRBD1	TRBV9	TRBJ1-1
ASSLGSAGVADTQY	TRBD2	TRBV5-1	TRBJ2-3
ASSPTLIRNNEQF	-	TRBV7-3	TRBJ2-1
ASSPGQRFNYGYT	-	TRBV19	TRBJ1-2
ASSRVLTAYEQY	-	TRBV11-2	TRBJ2-7
AISAGLPSYEQY	-	TRBV10-3	TRBJ2-7
AISGQAGESYNEQF	TRBD2	TRBV10-3	TRBJ2-1
ASSQGSPGSTDTQY	-	TRBV4-3	TRBJ2-3
ASSGGGSHNEQF	TRBD2	TRBV2	TRBJ2-1
ASSLTGAYEQY	-	TRBV5-4	TRBJ2-7
ASRLAGGNQPQH	-	TRBV28	TRBJ1-5
ASSPLAGGKENEQF	TRBD2	TRBV27	TRBJ2-1
ASSGTGRAEIGQY	-	TRBV5-1	TRBJ2-7
ASSRPPGEGRNTEAF	-	TRBV5-4	TRBJ1-1
ASSLGRRGRTYGYT	TRBD1	TRBV7-2	TRBJ1-2
ASSEAGGRRGEQF	-	TRBV2	TRBJ2-1
ASSLVGQGVYEQY	TRBD1	TRBV28	TRBJ2-7
ASSLYQTNEKLF	-	TRBV28	TRBJ1-4
ASSLSGQGAGQY	TRBD1	TRBV27	TRBJ2-7
ASSLGLAGDITGELF	TRBD2	TRBV7-9	TRBJ2-2
ASSDGVLPPRRGYT	-	TRBV2	TRBJ1-2
ASQDRDSNQPQH	TRBD1	TRBV27	TRBJ1-5
ASSLSGASGPSYEQY	TRBD2	TRBV18	TRBJ2-7
ASSQDYEKLF	-	TRBV4-1	TRBJ1-4
ASSLWSSGANVLT	-	TRBV5-1	TRBJ2-6
AWRELDRVGGRAGELF	TRBD1	TRBV30	TRBJ2-2
ASTDLVANQPQH	-	TRBV28	TRBJ1-5
ASRRALNNEQF	-	TRBV7-2	TRBJ2-1
ASRLGQGVFNQPQH	TRBD1	TRBV7-2	TRBJ1-5
AWSGNRGEF	TRBD1	TRBV30	TRBJ2-1
ASKQGADYGYT	TRBD1	TRBV5-1	TRBJ1-2
ASSLSEAQETQY	-	TRBV28	TRBJ2-5
ASFGKYVGSGYT	-	TRBV18	TRBJ1-2
ASSLVPNRFSNSPLH	-	TRBV5-1	TRBJ1-6
ASSVGTGGAGHGEKLF	TRBD1	TRBV9	TRBJ1-4
ASSQSRRQGAPNESLNVLT	TRBD1	TRBV23-1	TRBJ2-6
ASSEAYRVWGTGELF	-	TRBV6-1	TRBJ2-2
ASSLEYKSGTSGRVPYEQY	TRBD2	TRBV5-1	TRBJ2-7
ASSQETGQREYNEQF	TRBD2	TRBV4-2	TRBJ2-1
ASSSGTYGYT	-	TRBV5-6	TRBJ1-2
ASSPLTEMKQQPQH	-	TRBV18	TRBJ1-5